The subject of this entry is one T cell receptor beta chain. The antigen is not known. This entry comes from a study of a mutant IDH1 vaccine in newly diagnosed glioma. Study context: Earlier treatment was radiotherapy, temozolomide, or both, with most getting both. General study findings and limits: Seemingly, pseudoprogression had no relation to changes in the top peripheral T cell clonotypes. Of the patients, 85% to 95% had vaccine-induced immune responses.

Libraries were prepared by immunoSEQ multiplex PCR; TCRdb keeps only in-frame clonotypes and omits some of them. Of approximately 36,000 clones in the sample, around 82% were seen once. The germline V gene encodes CDR1 SQVTM and CDR2 ANQGSEA. The V and J ends lost 7 bases and 0 bases respectively, with 10 bases between them. The CDR3 covers 13 residues. The time point is: baseline, week 1 (first vaccination visit). Noted treatment: pre-vaccination baseline after standard-of-care therapy. Donor tumors were new WHO grade 3 or 4 IDH1-mutant, ATRX-lost astrocytomas. Here the sequenced sample was PBMCs, taken from a glioma patient treated with radiotherapy, temozolomide or both. V and J are TRBV29-1 and TRBJ1-5; D gene unclear. The sequence came from a man aged 40-55 years with glioma. Some clones in this sample may be carry-over from other donors' samples. The CDR3 nucleotides read TGCAGCGCTAAGACTGATAGCAATCAGCCCCAGCATTTT. Translated: CSAKTDSNQPQHF.